The rows below give T cell receptor beta chains drawn from one sample of a study of cytomegalovirus exposure and HLA in healthy donors. Produced via immunoSEQ multiplex PCR; TCRdb's table is partial and in-frame only. The table includes about 250,000 clones, more than 55% detected once. The sample comprised PBMCs. These receptors originate from a female donor in good health and CMV-seronegative. Each CDR3 is given with its conserved first and last residue. A D gene is named only where the DNA matches it firmly. The size entry is marked missing in some rows and otherwise reads once, few, many or a size class.

clone size,D gene,V gene,J gene,CDR3 DNA,CDR3 protein
-,-,TRBV6-1,TRBJ1-4,TGTGCCAGCAGTGAAGGCGGCAGGGGTAGTGAAAAACTGTTTTTT,CASSEGGRGSEKLFF
few,-,TRBV4-1,TRBJ1-4,TGCGCCAGCAGCCAATCGCCAGGGACTAATGAAAAACTGTTTTTT,CASSQSPGTNEKLFF
-,-,TRBV5-1,TRBJ1-1,TGCGCCAGCAGCTTGTTGTGGCCAGGCGACATGAACACTGAAGCTTTCTTT,CASSLLWPGDMNTEAFF
-,-,TRBV29-1,TRBJ1-1,TGCACCGTGCTGGGGGCTGTACTAAACACTGAAGCTTTCTTT,CTVLGAVLNTEAFF
-,-,TRBV20-1,TRBJ1-2,TGCAGTGCTAGGACAGTCTATGGCTACACCTTC,CSARTVYGYTF
-,-,TRBV10-1,TRBJ1-1,TGCGCCAGCAGTGAGTCTGGCGGCACTGAAGCTTTCTTT,CASSESGGTEAFF
-,TRBD2,TRBV10-2,TRBJ2-1,TGCGCCAGCAGGGGGACTAGCGGGAGTTACAATGAGCAGTTCTTC,CASRGTSGSYNEQFF
-,-,TRBV1,TRBJ2-3,TGCACCAGCAGCCAACCGCCCCGTGGGCCAGATACGCAGTATTTT,CTSSQPPRGPDTQYF
-,-,TRBV5-1,TRBJ2-5,TGCGCCAGCAGCTTAGAGGGCCTGCAGTACTTC,CASSLEGLQYF
-,TRBD1,TRBV5-6,TRBJ2-2,TGTGCCAGCAGCTTGACAGGGGGCAACACCGGGGAGCTGTTTTTT,CASSLTGGNTGELFF
once,TRBD2,TRBV19,TRBJ2-1,TGTGCCAGTAGTATTAGGAGCGGGAGCAATGAGCAGTTCTTC,CASSIRSGSNEQFF
-,TRBD2,TRBV5-1,TRBJ2-5,TGCGCCAGCAGCCGTATAGCGGGAAGGGGCCAAGAGACCCAGTACTTC,CASSRIAGRGQETQYF
-,-,TRBV18,TRBJ2-5,TGTGCCAGCTCACCAGCGGACAGTCGGCGTGCCCAGTACTTC,CASSPADSRRAQYF
-,TRBD2,TRBV10-2,TRBJ2-1,TGCGCCAGCAGATTCGGGACTAGCGCCTACAATGAGCAGTTCTTC,CASRFGTSAYNEQFF
-,TRBD1,TRBV5-6,TRBJ2-2,TGTGCCAGCAGCTTGCGTACGGGACAGGGGACCGGGGAGCTGTTTTTT,CASSLRTGQGTGELFF
-,TRBD2,TRBV6-5,TRBJ2-1,TGTGCCAGCAGTTACTCTTTAGCGGGAGGGTACAATGAGCAGTTCTTC,CASSYSLAGGYNEQFF
-,TRBD2,TRBV30,TRBJ2-1,TGTGCCTGGAGTGGACTAGCGGGAGTCAACAATGAGCAGTTCTTC,CAWSGLAGVNNEQFF
few,-,TRBV6-5,TRBJ2-2,TGTGCCAGCAAAGGTCCAGGTCAGGTCGGCGGGGAGCTGTTTTTT,CASKGPGQVGGELFF
-,TRBD2,TRBV28,TRBJ2-1,TGTGCCAGCAGTCCCGGGACTAGTATATACAATGAGCAGTTCTTC,CASSPGTSIYNEQFF
-,TRBD1,TRBV13,TRBJ2-3,TGTGCCAGCAGCTTAGTAGGGACAGGGTACACAGATACGCAGTATTTT,CASSLVGTGYTDTQYF
-,-,TRBV27,TRBJ2-1,TGTGCCAGCAGTTCATTTTGGAGACGACGGGACTCCTACAATGAGCAGTTCTTC,CASSSFWRRRDSYNEQFF
-,-,TRBV14,TRBJ1-4,TGTGCCAGCAGCCCCCCTGGCAGGTCGGATGAAAAACTGTTTTTT,CASSPPGRSDEKLFF
-,TRBD2,TRBV7-2,TRBJ2-5,TGTGCCAGCAGCTTTGGACTAGTCGGGACCCAGTACTTC,CASSFGLVGTQYF
few,TRBD1,TRBV10-3,TRBJ1-1,TGTGCCATCTCTGGCAGGACAGGGAACACTGAAGCTTTCTTT,CAISGRTGNTEAFF
few,-,TRBV6-4,TRBJ1-1,TGTGCCAGCAGTCCTGGACAGTTTTCCACTGAAGCTTTCTTT,CASSPGQFSTEAFF
-,TRBD2,TRBV5-1,TRBJ2-1,TGCGCCAGCAGTTTCTTAGCGGGAGGGGCCAATGAGCAGTTCTTC,CASSFLAGGANEQFF
-,TRBD1,TRBV6-1,TRBJ1-1,TGTGCCAGCTGGACAGGGGGCGGCACTGAAGCTTTCTTT,CASWTGGGTEAFF